The 28 T cell receptor beta chains below all came from one sample that was sequenced in a study of T cell responses to AZD1222 COVID-19 vaccine. Sequenced by immunoSEQ multiplex PCR; TCRdb stores in-frame clones only, minus some. Of 85,000 to 130,000 clones in the sample, roughly 90% were seen once. The sequencing here drew on peripheral blood, taken on day 0 of AZD1222 vaccination. The receptor source for this set is an adult in good health.

The chain links TRBV11-1 to TRBJ1-5; TRBD1 agrees at 7 bases. The junction had 5 bases not matched to a gene; V was cut back by 5 bases and J by 7 bases. The germline V gene encodes CDR1 SGHAT and CDR2 FQDESV (reference sequence). The CDR3 loop spans 13 amino acids. Here the CDR3 DNA reads TGTGCCAGCAGCAAAGACAGGGAACAGCCCCAGCATTTT. Its translation is CASSKDREQPQHF. Supplemented by reference TRBV11-1 and TRBJ1-5, the full variable domain reads EAEVAQSPRYKITEKSQAVAFWCDPISGHATLYWYRQILGQGPELLVQFQDESVVDDSQLPKDRFSAERLKGVDSTLKIQPAELGDSAMYLCASSKDREQPQHFGDGTRLSIL.

The V call is TRBV9, the J call TRBJ2-7, with 11 positions matching TRBD2. The CDR3 is 15 amino acids. V trimming: 4 bases; J trimming: 0 bases; junction bases outside the gene matches: 3. From germline, CDR1 is SGDLS and CDR2 YYNGEE. In DNA, the CDR3 is TGTGCCAGCAGCCCGGGACTAGCGGTCTCCTACGAGCAGTACTTC. Translated, it gives CASSPGLAVSYEQYF.

The chain is built from TRBV4-3 and TRBJ1-4; D is unresolved. This CDR3 is 15 amino acids long. Germline CDR1 reads LGHNA; CDR2 reads YSLEER. The germline V and J ends were trimmed by 4 bases and 8 bases, with 17 bases remaining between them. The CDR3 spells CASSPRAQASEKLFF. The DNA of the CDR3 is TGCGCCAGCAGCCCAAGGGCCCAAGCTTCGGAAAAACTGTTTTTT.

CDR3 amino acids: CASTSTGGNQPQHF. As DNA, the CDR3 is TGTGCCAGCACCTCCACAGGGGGCAATCAGCCCCAGCATTTT. V and J are TRBV27 and TRBJ1-5; 7 bases line up with TRBD1. CDR3 length: 14 residues. Per the germline V gene, CDR1 is MNHEY and CDR2 is SMNVEV (reference sequence). With 7 bases clipped from V and 2 bases from J, the junction kept 5 bases outside the gene matches.

The V call is TRBV28, the J call TRBJ1-1, with TRBD1 matching 8 bases. CDR1 and CDR2 from the germline V gene are MDHEN and SYDVKM. CDR3 length: 15 residues. With 4 bases clipped from V and 5 bases from J, the junction kept 9 bases outside the gene matches. This chain's CDR3 is CASSSGQVTRTEAFF. The CDR3 coding sequence is TGTGCCAGCAGTTCGGGACAGGTCACGAGGACTGAAGCTTTCTTT.

This clone was seen only once. The chain carries TRBV2 and TRBJ1-1; 8 bases line up with TRBD1. This CDR3 has 12 residues. V dropped 4 bases and J dropped 6; count of bases not matched to a gene: 1. Germline CDR1 SNHLY, CDR2 FYNNEI. DNA for the CDR3: TGTGCCAGCAGTGGGACAGGGTCTGAAGCTTTCTTT. It yields the protein CASSGTGSEAFF.

This chain joins TRBV4-1 and TRBJ2-2; weak D call: TRBD1 (6 bases). Germline values: CDR1 MGHRA, CDR2 YSYEKL. The CDR3 runs to 15 residues. V was clipped by 1 base and J by 3 bases, with 9 bases between them. Here the CDR3 DNA reads TGCGCCAGCAGCCAAGGGACAGCCTACACCGGGGAGCTGTTTTTT. It translates to CASSQGTAYTGELFF.

The V call is TRBV6-5, the J call TRBJ2-7; perhaps TRBD2 as D (6 bases). The CDR3 totals 14 residues. The V gene's germline CDR1 is MNHEY and CDR2 SVGAGI. V lost 6 bases and J lost 4, with 16 bases in between. The CDR3: CASSDTGLQYEQYF. As DNA, the CDR3 is TGTGCCAGCAGCGACACGGGACTCCAATACGAGCAGTACTTC.

Only a few counts were recorded for this clone. V is TRBV7-2 and J is TRBJ2-3, with 7 bases matching TRBD2. V lost 5 bases, J lost 0 bases, and 17 bases stayed unmatched. The CDR3 totals 19 residues. The germline gives CDR1 SGHTA, CDR2 FQGNSA. CDR3 nucleotides: TGTGCCAGCAGCCTCCTCAGCTTAAGGACTAGGGTTAGCACAGATACGCAGTATTTT. Translated: CASSLLSLRTRVSTDTQYF.

V is TRBV12-3 or TRBV12-4 and J is TRBJ1-4; 7 bases fit TRBD1. With V trimmed by 4 bases and J by 12 bases, 5 bases remained unmatched. This CDR3 comprises 12 residues. The CDR3: CASSYRDRELFF. The DNA for the CDR3 is TGTGCCAGCAGTTACCGAGACAGGGAACTGTTTTTT.

The V gene is TRBV28, the J gene TRBJ2-5; tentatively, D is TRBD1 (6 bases). Germline V gives CDR1 MDHEN, CDR2 SYDVKM. The CDR3 runs 10 residues. The V and J ends lost 11 bases and 5 bases respectively, with 9 bases between them. This CDR3 is CAWGRETQYF. CDR3 DNA sequence: TGTGCCTGGGGGCGGGAGACCCAGTACTTC.

This clone has just a few counts. The gene calls are TRBV4-1 and TRBJ2-1, with 8 positions matching TRBD1. The CDR3 has 17 residues. With 0 bases clipped from V and 8 bases from J, the junction kept 12 bases outside the gene matches. Looked up from germline, CDR1 is MGHRA and CDR2 is YSYEKL. This chain's CDR3 is CASSQDQDREISDEQFF. The CDR3 nucleotides read TGCGCCAGCAGCCAAGATCAGGACAGGGAGATTTCCGATGAGCAGTTCTTC.

This clone was seen once. CDR3 residues: CASSLEPSGVYNEQFF. As DNA, the CDR3 is TGTGCCAGCAGCTTAGAACCTAGCGGGGTCTACAATGAGCAGTTCTTC. The V and J genes are TRBV11-2 and TRBJ2-1; 9 bases line up with TRBD2. The CDR3 has 16 amino acids. Per the germline V gene, CDR1 is SGHAT and CDR2 is FQNNGV. V lost 0 bases, J lost 3 bases, and 3 bases stayed unmatched.

The chain links TRBV3-1 (or the pseudogene TRBV3-2) to TRBJ2-1; TRBD2 matches 11 bases. CDR3 size: 17 residues. Germline CDR1 and CDR2: LGHDT and YNNKEL (reference sequence). V was pared by 0 bases and J by 4 bases, with 5 bases of the junction left unmatched. The CDR3 protein is CASSQDLLAGVYNEQFF. Written as DNA, the CDR3 is TGTGCCAGCAGCCAAGATTTACTAGCGGGAGTGTACAATGAGCAGTTCTTC.

The chain links TRBV10-3 to TRBJ2-7, with D maybe TRBD1 (8 bases). The CDR3 extends over 14 amino acids. Germline V gene sequence: CDR1 ENHRY, CDR2 SYGVKD. Trimming shortened V by 3 bases and J by 5 bases, and 14 bases separated the two germline ends. CDR3 sequence: CAISEAGQVHEQYF. As DNA, the CDR3 is TGTGCCATCAGTGAAGCGGGACAGGTACACGAGCAGTACTTC.

This clone was counted a single time. The CDR3: CASSLGISVNTEAFF. In DNA, the CDR3 is TGTGCCAGCAGCTTGGGAATCTCAGTGAACACTGAAGCTTTCTTT. The J gene is TRBJ1-1, the V gene TRBV5-4; D gene unclear. V lost 0 bases to trimming and J lost 0 bases, with 9 bases between them. The V gene's germline CDR1 is SGHNT and CDR2 YYREEE (reference sequence). CDR3 length: 15 residues.

CDR3 DNA sequence: TGTGCCAGCAGCCTCCGGACAGGGGGCACTGAAGCTTTCTTT. Translation: CASSLRTGGTEAFF. The chain links TRBV9 to TRBJ1-1; 10 bases align to TRBD1. This CDR3 spans 14 amino acids. Per the germline V gene, CDR1 is SGDLS and CDR2 is YYNGEE. Trimming took 4 bases from V and 4 from J; bases not matched to a gene: 4.

The rearrangement links TRBV5-8 to TRBJ1-2; TRBD1 matches 9 bases. V lost 0 bases and J lost 5; bases outside the gene matches: 2. The CDR3 covers 14 residues. Germline V gene sequence: CDR1 SGHTS, CDR2 YDEGEE. The CDR3 region is CASSLAGTGYGYTF. The CDR3 coding sequence is TGTGCCAGCAGCTTGGCCGGGACAGGGTATGGCTACACCTTC.

This clone was seen a few times. This rearrangement joins TRBV4-3 to TRBJ2-7, with D tentatively TRBD1 (6 bases). The CDR3 is 16 residues long. From germline, CDR1 is LGHNA and CDR2 YSLEER. V lost 2 bases and J lost 3, with 17 bases in between. The CDR3 region is CASSQRSGTNLYEQYF. In DNA form, the CDR3 reads TGCGCCAGCAGCCAACGGTCTGGGACAAACCTCTACGAGCAGTACTTC.

The chain carries TRBV9 and TRBJ1-2; 8 nucleotides agree with TRBD1. The germline V gene has CDR1 SGDLS and CDR2 YYNGEE. The trim removed 0 bases at V and 6 bases at J, leaving 7 bases unmatched. The CDR3 spans 15 residues. The CDR3 coding sequence is TGTGCCAGCAGCGTAGGGGGACAGGTAGGCGATGGCTACACCTTC. It yields the protein CASSVGGQVGDGYTF.

This sequence joins TRBV5-1 and TRBJ1-6; TRBD1 is a possible D gene (6 bases). Trimming left V 3 bases short and J 7 bases short, with 14 bases between. Germline CDR1 reads SGHRS; CDR2 reads YFSETQ. The CDR3 runs 15 residues. DNA for the CDR3: TGCGCCAGCAGCTCCCACCGGGACAAAAATTCACCCCTCCACTTT. It is translated as CASSSHRDKNSPLHF.

The rearrangement uses TRBV6-5 and TRBJ2-5; 10 bases line up with TRBD1. CDR3 length equals 14 residues. The junction had 2 bases not matched to a gene; V was cut back by 2 bases and J by 5 bases. In germline, CDR1 is MNHEY, CDR2 SVGAGI. The CDR3 DNA follows: TGTGCCAGCAGTTACGCGGACAGGGGGGAGACCCAGTACTTC. It is translated as CASSYADRGETQYF.

This chain joins TRBV7-2 and TRBJ2-2; 10 nucleotides line up with TRBD1. Germline values: CDR1 SGHTA, CDR2 FQGNSA. J lost 7 bases, V lost 2 bases, and 4 bases had no gene match. There are 15 residues in the CDR3. The CDR3 loop is CASSLRGQGHGELFF. CDR3 nucleotide sequence: TGTGCCAGCAGCTTAAGGGGACAGGGGCACGGGGAGCTGTTTTTT.

The V and J genes are TRBV7-8 and TRBJ1-4; maybe TRBD1 (5 bases). Trimming left V 1 base short and J 4 bases short, with 16 bases between. The CDR3 is 17 residues long. The germline V gene has CDR1 SGHVS and CDR2 FQNEAQ. The CDR3 DNA is TGTGCCAGCAGCTTAGAGTTAGGGAGTCAGGGTAATGAAAAACTGTTTTTT. It encodes CASSLELGSQGNEKLFF. Based on the CDR3 plus reference TRBV7-8 and TRBJ1-4, the full variable domain is GAGVSQSPRYKVAKRGQDVALRCDPISGHVSLFWYQQALGQGPEFLTYFQNEAQLDKSGLPSDRFFAERPEGSVSTLKIQRTQQEDSAVYLCASSLELGSQGNEKLFFGSGTQLSVL.

V is TRBV6-5 and J is TRBJ1-6, with 9 bases identical to TRBD1. Germline values: CDR1 MNHEY, CDR2 SVGAGI. The V gene end was trimmed by 6 bases and the J gene end by 7 bases; junction bases not matched to a gene: 7. CDR3 length: 15 residues. As DNA, the CDR3 is TGTGCCAGCAGCCCCGAGACAGGGGGGAATTCACCCCTCCACTTT. It specifies CASSPETGGNSPLHF.

This chain joins TRBV24-1 and TRBJ1-5; D possibly corresponds to TRBD1 (6 bases). Germline V gene data show CDR1 as KGHDR and CDR2 as SFDVKD. CDR3 size: 15 residues. V was cut by 3 bases and J by 9 bases, with 17 bases left in between. DNA for the CDR3: TGTGCCACCAGTGATAACAGGGATCCTGTGGGGCCCCAGCATTTT. It is translated as CATSDNRDPVGPQHF.

This clone came up a few times. V gene TRBV5-1 combines with J gene TRBJ1-5; D may be TRBD1 (5 bases). Trimming removed 0 bases at V and 6 bases at J, with 7 bases between. The CDR3 runs 13 residues. CDR1 and CDR2 from the germline V gene are SGHRS and YFSETQ. The DNA of the CDR3 is TGCGCCAGCAGCTTGGCCGGGGGTCAGCCCCAGCATTTT. This sequence encodes CASSLAGGQPQHF.

This clone is a singleton in its sample. The V and J genes are TRBV5-4 and TRBJ2-7, with a tentative D call TRBD1 (7 bases). This CDR3 region has 15 residues. CDR1 is SGHNT, CDR2 YYREEE, per germline (reference sequence). Trimming took off 2 bases at V and 0 bases at J, with 12 bases between the two ends. CDR3 DNA: TGTGCCAGCAGCTTAAGACAGGGAGGCTCCTACGAGCAGTACTTC. This sequence encodes CASSLRQGGSYEQYF.